One sample yielded the 24 T cell receptor beta chains listed below, sequenced in a study of cytomegalovirus exposure and HLA in healthy donors. This table comes from immunoSEQ multiplex PCR, and its TCRdb copy is limited to in-frame clones, with some not included. The sample yields tens of thousands of clones, around 94% seen once. Sequences were obtained from PBMCs. These receptors all stem from a woman in her late teens or twenties in good health and CMV-seronegative.

The rearrangement links TRBV19 to TRBJ2-7, with D possibly matching TRBD2 (5 bases). V gave up 2 bases and J gave up 3 bases, with 17 bases separating them. CDR1 is LNHDA and CDR2 is SQIVND in the germline V gene (reference sequence). The CDR3 extends over 16 amino acids. This CDR3 reads CASSITSLWENYEQYF. The CDR3 nucleotides are TGTGCCAGTAGTATAACCTCCCTCTGGGAGAACTACGAGCAGTACTTC.

Regarding this clone: One end of the junction does not line up with germline, which may come from a read error. The gene calls are TRBV28 and TRBJ1-2; D is undetermined. The CDR3 has 11 residues. In germline, CDR1 is MDHEN, CDR2 SYDVKM. The CDR3 bases are TGTGCCATCAGTCACCGTAGTGGCTACACCTTC. This codes for CAISHRSGYTF.

CDR3 nucleotide sequence: TGCGCCAGCAGCTGGGCCCGGATGGACCAAGAGACCCAGTACTTC. Residues: CASSWARMDQETQYF. The chain links TRBV5-1 to TRBJ2-5, with no clear D. The CDR3 has 15 amino acids. V shed 3 bases and J shed 0 bases, with 12 bases lying between them. Germline V gene data show CDR1 as SGHRS and CDR2 as YFSETQ.

V gene TRBV7-3 combines with J gene TRBJ2-1, with D perhaps matching TRBD2 (7 bases). CDR3 length: 16 residues. The V and J ends lost 6 bases and 2 bases respectively, with 17 bases between them. Germline CDR1 reads SGHTA; CDR2 reads FQGTGA. CDR3: CASRLGGAQPYNEQFF. The DNA of the CDR3 is TGTGCCAGCAGACTAGGGGGGGCCCAACCCTACAATGAGCAGTTCTTC.

The chain combines TRBV19 with TRBJ1-6, with D hard to call. This CDR3 comprises 15 residues. Trimming shortened V by 0 bases and J by 0 bases, and 3 bases separated the two germline ends. Per germline, CDR1 LNHDA and CDR2 SQIVND (reference sequence). The CDR3 sequence is CASSIESSYNSPLHF. DNA of the CDR3: TGTGCCAGTAGTATAGAGAGCTCCTATAATTCACCCCTCCACTTT. The whole variable domain, filled in from reference TRBV19 and TRBJ1-6, reads DGGITQSPKYLFRKEGQNVTLSCEQNLNHDAMYWYRQDPGQGLRLIYYSQIVNDFQKGDIAEGYSVSREKKESFPLTVTSAQKNPTAFYLCASSIESSYNSPLHFGNGTRLTVT.

The chain is built from TRBV5-5 and TRBJ1-5; 10 nucleotides line up with TRBD1. CDR1 is SGHKS and CDR2 is YYEKEE in the germline V gene (reference sequence). Germline trimming cut 4 bases from V and 5 bases from J; bases unmatched to any gene: 9. CDR3 size: 16 residues. The CDR3 coding sequence is TGTGCCAGCAGCGACGCACCGGGACAGGGGCATCAGCCCCAGCATTTT. Translating it yields CASSDAPGQGHQPQHF.

This rearrangement joins TRBV9 to TRBJ2-5; TRBD2 might be the D (5 bases). V dropped 0 bases and J dropped 8 bases, with 11 bases sitting between them. The germline gives CDR1 SGDLS, CDR2 YYNGEE. The CDR3 has 13 residues. The CDR3: CASSVDRGQTQYF. DNA for the CDR3: TGTGCCAGCAGCGTAGATAGAGGGCAAACCCAGTACTTC.

The J gene is TRBJ1-2, the V gene TRBV19; D is ambiguous. Germline loops: CDR1 LNHDA, CDR2 SQIVND (reference sequence). The CDR3 runs 14 residues. With 6 bases removed from V and 8 bases from J, the gap between germline ends came to 19 bases. The CDR3 spells CASSAQTVLLGYTF. As DNA, the CDR3 is TGTGCCAGTAGCGCACAGACGGTGTTGTTAGGCTACACCTTC.

This chain uses TRBV28 with TRBJ1-5; D not resolved. The CDR3 extends over 16 amino acids. Germline CDR1 and CDR2: MDHEN and SYDVKM. Between the trimmed V and J ends, which lost 3 bases and 0 bases, there was a span of 12 bases. The CDR3: CASSLLVQLSNQPQHF. The CDR3 coding sequence is TGTGCCAGCAGTTTGCTGGTCCAACTTAGCAATCAGCCCCAGCATTTT.

J is TRBJ2-1 and V is TRBV7-6; 13 positions agree with TRBD2. Germline V gene sequence: CDR1 SGHVS, CDR2 FNYEAQ. The length of the CDR3 is 15 residues. V gave up 5 bases and J gave up 15 bases; unmatched junction bases: 13. The CDR3 here is CASSPGLAGASKPFF. CDR3 DNA: TGTGCCAGCAGCCCCGGACTAGCGGGGGCTAGCAAACCGTTCTTC.

The genes are TRBV11-1 and TRBJ2-5; D is ambiguous. V lost 5 bases, J lost 3 bases, and 10 bases lay in between. The CDR3 spans 13 residues. Germline CDR1 reads SGHAT; CDR2 reads FQDESV (reference sequence). The CDR3 region is CASSITRKETQYF. CDR3 coding DNA: TGTGCCAGCAGCATCACTCGTAAAGAGACCCAGTACTTC.

The rearrangement joins TRBV7-3 to TRBJ2-7; 11 bases align to TRBD2. The CDR3 loop spans 15 amino acids. Trimming removed 0 bases from V and 5 bases from J; junction bases left unmatched: 3. Germline V gives CDR1 SGHTA, CDR2 FQGTGA. Here the CDR3 DNA reads TGTGCCAGCAGCTTAACTAGCGGGGGGGATAACGAGCAGTACTTC. Amino acids: CASSLTSGGDNEQYF. The full variable domain, rest sourced from reference TRBV7-3 and TRBJ2-7, is GAGVSQTPSNKVTEKGKYVELRCDPISGHTALYWYRQSLGQGPEFLIYFQGTGAADDSGLPNDRFFAVRPEGSVSTLKIQRTERGDSAVYLCASSLTSGGDNEQYFGPGTRLTVT.

The chain joins TRBV6-4 to TRBJ2-2; perhaps TRBD1 as D (5 bases). Per germline, CDR1 MRHNA and CDR2 SNTAGT. There are 14 residues in the CDR3. Trimming stripped 0 bases from V and 3 bases from J, with 5 bases between. The CDR3 protein is CASSDSTDTGELFF. The CDR3 DNA reads as TGTGCCAGCAGTGACTCGACAGACACCGGGGAGCTGTTTTTT.

V is TRBV9 and J is TRBJ1-3; 7 nucleotides match TRBD1. Germline CDR1 SGDLS, CDR2 YYNGEE. The CDR3 has 18 amino acids. With 5 bases clipped from V and 1 base from J, the junction kept 15 bases outside the gene matches. CDR3 loop: CASRVRPGQQKSGNTIYF. The CDR3 DNA sequence: TGTGCCAGCAGAGTTCGACCGGGACAGCAAAAATCTGGAAACACCATATATTTT.

The V call is TRBV7-3, the J call TRBJ2-5, with 9 bases identical to TRBD2. Germline-derived CDR1 and CDR2 are SGHTA and FQGTGA. Losses at the gene ends were 4 bases for V and 5 bases for J; bases not matched to a gene: 8. This CDR3 has 15 residues. Written as DNA, the CDR3 is TGTGCCAGCAGCTCAGAGCGGGGGGTCTTGGAGACCCAGTACTTC. Residues: CASSSERGVLETQYF.

The rearrangement uses TRBV2 and TRBJ2-1; the match to TRBD2 covers 7 bases. Germline V gene lookup returns CDR1 SNHLY and CDR2 FYNNEI. Trimming cost V 7 bases and J 3 bases; bases outside gene matches: 6. CDR3 length: 14 amino acids. CDR3 protein: CASNLGTIYNEQFF. The CDR3 DNA is TGTGCCAGCAACCTCGGGACTATCTACAATGAGCAGTTCTTC.

The chain links TRBV7-3 to TRBJ2-2; TRBD2 is a possible D gene (6 bases). V lost 5 bases and J lost 5, with 15 bases in between. The CDR3 covers 15 residues. Per the germline V gene, CDR1 is SGHTA and CDR2 is FQGTGA. This CDR3 reads CASSRYGSGTGELFF. CDR3 coding DNA: TGTGCCAGCAGCCGATATGGAAGCGGGACCGGGGAGCTGTTTTTT.

The chain couples TRBV7-2 to TRBJ2-3; 9 bases fit TRBD2. The CDR3 has 19 amino acids. The germline gives CDR1 SGHTA, CDR2 FQGNSA. J was trimmed by 0 bases and V by 2 bases; bases with no gene match: 12. The DNA for the CDR3 is TGTGCCAGCAGCTTACAGGTGGCGGGGGGGGGCCCTAGCACAGATACGCAGTATTTT. It translates to CASSLQVAGGGPSTDTQYF.

Details on this clone: An end of the junction differs from the germline gene, which may be a read error. This chain connects TRBV5-6 to TRBJ1-4, with D possibly being TRBD1 (6 bases). CDR3 length equals 14 residues. The germline V gene has CDR1 SGHDT and CDR2 YYEEEE. DNA for the CDR3: TGTGCCAGCAGACTGGGGGGGGCTAAGGAAAAACTGTTTTTT. Translated: CASRLGGAKEKLFF.

The rearrangement uses TRBV7-2 and TRBJ2-7, with 7 bases identical to TRBD1. Trimming at V came to 5 bases and at J to 0 bases, leaving 4 bases not matched to a gene. There are 14 residues in the CDR3. Looked up from germline, CDR1 is SGHTA and CDR2 is FQGNSA. CDR3 region: CASSQDRSSYEQYF. The CDR3 DNA follows: TGTGCCAGCAGCCAGGACAGGAGCTCCTACGAGCAGTACTTC.

The gene calls are TRBV14 and TRBJ1-1; D is perhaps TRBD1 (6 bases). Germline V gene lookup returns CDR1 SGHDN and CDR2 FVKESK. The V end lost 4 bases, the J end lost 6 bases, and 21 bases lay between the germline ends. This CDR3 comprises 16 residues. CDR3 in DNA: TGTGCCAGCAGCCCACTCAGGGGAGGGTCGCCCGCTGAAGCTTTCTTT. Its translation is CASSPLRGGSPAEAFF. The full variable domain, in which reference TRBV14 and TRBJ1-1 provide the parts outside the CDR3, is EAGVTQFPSHSVIEKGQTVTLRCDPISGHDNLYWYRRVMGKEIKFLLHFVKESKQDESGMPNNRFLAERTGGTYSTLKVQPAELEDSGVYFCASSPLRGGSPAEAFFGQGTRLTVV.

The rearrangement joins TRBV27 to TRBJ2-7; 9 bases match TRBD2. The CDR3 contains 13 residues. The V and J ends lost 5 bases and 3 bases, in that order; junction bases with no gene match: 2. CDR1 and CDR2 (germline): MNHEY, SMNVEV (reference sequence). The CDR3: CASSISGGYEQYF. Written as DNA, the CDR3 is TGTGCCAGCAGTATTAGCGGGGGCTACGAGCAGTACTTC.

This clone appeared a single time. For the CDR3, the DNA is TGTGCCAGCAGCCGACGGGGGGCGGGCACAGATACGCAGTATTTT. Residues: CASSRRGAGTDTQYF. V gene TRBV7-2 combines with J gene TRBJ2-3; possibly TRBD2 for D (7 bases). The CDR3 has 15 amino acids. Trimming took off 5 bases at V and 1 base at J, with 13 bases between the two ends. CDR1 is SGHTA, CDR2 FQGNSA, per germline.

The rearrangement uses TRBV5-1 and TRBJ2-5; the D gene is possibly TRBD2 (5 bases). Germline loops: CDR1 SGHRS, CDR2 YFSETQ. The V and J ends lost 1 base and 2 bases respectively, with 9 bases between them. The length of the CDR3 is 14 residues. The CDR3 here is CASSLPGNQETQYF. The CDR3 nucleotides read TGCGCCAGCAGCTTGCCCGGGAATCAAGAGACCCAGTACTTC. Drawing the rest from reference TRBV5-1 and TRBJ2-5, the complete variable domain is KAGVTQTPRYLIKTRGQQVTLSCSPISGHRSVSWYQQTPGQGLQFLFEYFSETQRNKGNFPGRFSGRQFSNSRSEMNVSTLELGDSALYLCASSLPGNQETQYFGPGTRLLVL.